Here is one TCR beta chain with its context. Antigen unknown. A CD45RO-CCR7+CD27+CD95- phenotype identified naive CD8+ T cells. Germline CDR1 reads MNHNY; CDR2 reads SVGAGI (reference sequence). The CDR3 contains 11 residues. The sample originates from a study of CXCR3-negative and CXCR3-positive naive CD8 T cells. Background on the study: There were about 135 million TRB reads altogether, and each library had about 1.5 +/- 0.3 million of them.

Via 5' RACE with UMI labels, TRB cDNA libraries were prepared. Reanalyzing the 5' RACE reads, TCRdb keeps one entry per CDR3 protein, without DNA. The sample includes 50,000 to 55,000 distinct CDR3 sequences. Findings and limits, study-wide: Cryopreservation partially lowered CXCR3 expression, so most assays used fresh PBMCs. CXCR3-negative and CXCR3-positive naive cells shared comparable TRBV-TRBJ usage, but memory cells did not.

The clonotype was recovered from a human donor in good health. Some clones in this sample may be carry-over from other donors' samples. The gene calls are TRBV6-6 and TRBJ1-1. Sequencing was done on a sample of naive CXCR3- CD8+ T cells from blood. Regarding subset: CD45RO-CCR7+CD27+CD95- naive CD8+ T cells lacking CXCR3 (TNR3-). The CDR3 spells CASSLQPEAFF.